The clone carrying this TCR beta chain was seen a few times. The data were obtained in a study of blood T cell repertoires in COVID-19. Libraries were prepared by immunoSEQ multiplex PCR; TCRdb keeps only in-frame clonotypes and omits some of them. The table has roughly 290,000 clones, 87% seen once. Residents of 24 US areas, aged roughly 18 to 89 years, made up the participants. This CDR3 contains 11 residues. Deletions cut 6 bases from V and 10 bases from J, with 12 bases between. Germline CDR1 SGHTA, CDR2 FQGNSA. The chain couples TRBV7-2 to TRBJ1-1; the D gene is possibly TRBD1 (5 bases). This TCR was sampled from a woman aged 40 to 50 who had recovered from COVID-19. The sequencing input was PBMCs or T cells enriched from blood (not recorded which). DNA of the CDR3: TGTGCCAGCAGGGGGGGTAAGATAGCTTTCTTT. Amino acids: CASRGGKIAFF.